The subject of this entry is one TCR beta chain. Its antigen remains unknown. The sample belongs to a study of cytomegalovirus exposure and HLA in healthy donors. In germline, CDR1 is SEHNR, CDR2 FQNEAQ (reference sequence). The CDR3 consists of 16 residues. V was clipped by 5 bases and J by 6 bases; unmatched bases: 12. Researchers ran the PCR with 60 Vbeta and 13 Jbeta primers. The table came from immunoSEQ multiplex PCR; TCRdb's copy has only in-frame clones and leaves some out. The data contain about 55,000 clones, approximately 78% of them singletons. Study findings and constraints: Among the CMV-associated chains, a few were confirmed in vitro as specific for CMV antigens. In a later analysis, specific HLA alleles were associated with approximately 17,000 TCR beta sequences at a 0.05 false discovery rate. Reports state that TCR beta sequences accurately predicted most subjects' HLA-A and HLA-B alleles.

Each donor was nominally healthy when sampled (though unrecorded immune exposures were likely). Sequencing was carried out using PBMCs. This sequence originates from a female donor in good health and CMV-seronegative. The V call is TRBV7-9, the J call TRBJ1-2; 10 positions agree with TRBD1. The CDR3 loop is CASSRTGTGEGNGYTF. The CDR3 nucleotides read TGTGCCAGCAGCCGGACCGGGACAGGGGAGGGAAATGGCTACACCTTC.